This record looks at one T cell receptor (beta chain) sequence and its context. Its target is not known. Time point in this sample: week 23, last vaccination. Each dose of the vaccine consisted of 300 ug of mutant IDH1 20-mer peptide, with topical imiquimod. This table comes from immunoSEQ multiplex PCR, and its TCRdb copy is limited to in-frame clones, with some not included. The repertoire holds some 40,000 clones, with 81% as singletons. This entry comes from a study of a mutant IDH1 vaccine in newly diagnosed glioma. Study-wide background: With temozolomide cycles, or 4-6 weeks after radiotherapy alone, vaccination was started.

Germline V gene lookup returns CDR1 SGHKS and CDR2 YYEKEE (reference sequence). There are 14 residues in the CDR3. V was pared by 2 bases and J by 7 bases, with 15 bases between. The input for sequencing was PBMCs, taken from a glioma patient whose treatment included an IDH1 peptide vaccine. The rearrangement links TRBV5-5 to TRBJ1-2; D possibly corresponds to TRBD1 (6 bases). The receptor's source is a man between 35 and 55 years old with glioma. As DNA, the CDR3 is TGTGCCAGCAGCTTCCTAGGGGGGGCCGGTGGCTACACCTTC. This translates into CASSFLGGAGGYTF.